Listed below are T cell receptor beta chains from one sample, sequenced in a study of blood T cell repertoires in COVID-19. Repertoires were generated with immunoSEQ multiplex PCR, while TCRdb's copy carries only in-frame clones and drops some. The table includes hundreds of thousands of clones, about 85% detected once. Sequencing input: PBMCs or T cells enriched from blood (not recorded which). Receptors originate from a woman in her 30s with acute COVID-19. Both conserved end residues are trimmed from each CDR3.

V: TRBV19; J: TRBJ2-1; CDR3: ASSQTPGTGRDEQF
V: TRBV15; J: TRBJ2-2; CDR3: ATSRSHSGGDRELF
V: TRBV5-1; J: TRBJ2-5; CDR3: ASSWGLAGWQETQY
V: TRBV2; J: TRBJ1-2; CDR3: ASSEGSNYGYT
V: TRBV23-1; J: TRBJ2-1; CDR3: ANDRNGTAQF
V: TRBV18; J: TRBJ2-3; CDR3: ASSPESLSTDTQY
V: TRBV6-6; J: TRBJ1-4; CDR3: ASRATNQGNEKLF
V: TRBV28; J: TRBJ1-1; CDR3: ASTVGQGGEAF
V: TRBV7-9; J: TRBJ1-2; CDR3: ASSPMGAYYGYT
V: TRBV2; J: TRBJ2-3; CDR3: ASTEGVRSGADTQY
V: TRBV24-1; J: TRBJ1-1; CDR3: ATSDPGQGEAF
V: TRBV19; J: TRBJ2-5; CDR3: ASSIRGRETQY
V: TRBV15; J: TRBJ2-2; CDR3: ATRKRRDSLFTGELF
V: TRBV30; J: TRBJ2-4; CDR3: AWSVGENIQY
V: TRBV7-6; J: TRBJ2-5; CDR3: ASSRFLGTQYQETQY
V: TRBV5-1; J: TRBJ1-1; CDR3: ASSGRAGKNTEAF